Presented here are 10 T cell receptor beta chains from one specimen sequenced in a study of shared clonotypes between healthy human individuals. Generated by immunoSEQ multiplex PCR, the TCRdb table keeps only in-frame clones and is missing some. Of about 2.1 million clones listed, 85% to 95% are singletons. CD45RO-negative cells were positively selected for CCR7, leaving out terminally differentiated effector memory CD45RA+ cells. Sequenced material: naive CD8+ T cells from PBMCs. These receptors originate from a man younger than 30 in good health. Some clones in this sample may be carry-over from other donors' samples.

J is TRBJ2-1 and V is TRBV29-1, with TRBD2 matching over 7 bases. Losses at the gene ends were 1 base for V and 10 bases for J; bases not matched to a gene: 7. The germline V gene has CDR1 SQVTM and CDR2 ANQGSEA. There are 13 residues in the CDR3. CDR3 nucleotide sequence: TGCAGCGTTGAAGTGGACCGCGGGGGAGAGCAGTTCTTC. This codes for CSVEVDRGGEQFF.

Notes on this clone: The sample contains more than one DNA sequence encoding this CDR3. This chain links TRBV27 with TRBJ2-2, with D uncertain. In germline, CDR1 is MNHEY, CDR2 SMNVEV (reference sequence). The CDR3 covers 13 residues. Trimming took 3 bases from V and 4 from J, leaving 6 bases between them. The CDR3 sequence is CASSLDGTGELFF. In DNA, the CDR3 is TGTGCCAGCAGTTTGGACGGCACCGGGGAGCTGTTTTTT.

The chain is built from TRBV10-2 and TRBJ1-3, with D perhaps TRBD1 (6 bases). This CDR3 is 14 amino acids long. V was pared by 3 bases and J by 4 bases, with 10 bases between. Germline assignment: CDR1 WSHSY and CDR2 SAAADI. The CDR3 protein is CASSDTGQGNTIYF. For the CDR3, the DNA is TGCGCCAGCAGTGATACAGGACAGGGAAACACCATATATTTT.

The CDR3 DNA reads TGTGCCATCAGTGAGGCCGGCCGAGGGGGCCAGCCTCTCGAGCAGTACTTC. Its protein product is CAISEAGRGGQPLEQYF. The J gene is TRBJ2-7, the V gene TRBV10-3, with 7 bases fitting TRBD1. Germline CDR1 reads ENHRY; CDR2 reads SYGVKD. The trim removed 2 bases at V and 6 bases at J, leaving 16 bases unmatched. This CDR3 is built from 17 residues.

The V and J genes are TRBV11-2 and TRBJ1-2; D unresolved. Germline V gene data show CDR1 as SGHAT and CDR2 as FQNNGV. Trimming removed 5 bases from V and 3 bases from J, with 16 bases in between. The CDR3 is 15 residues long. CDR3 sequence (DNA): TGTGCCAGCAGCCCCGGGCCCTCGTCGCACTATGGCTACACCTTC. Protein sequence: CASSPGPSSHYGYTF.

The rearrangement links TRBV9 to TRBJ2-7, with D perhaps being TRBD1 or TRBD2 (5 bases each). This CDR3 region has 13 residues. Germline V gene data show CDR1 as SGDLS and CDR2 as YYNGEE. With 2 bases removed from V and 3 bases from J, the gap between germline ends came to 9 bases. CDR3: CASSVGPYYEQYF. CDR3 DNA: TGTGCCAGCAGCGTGGGACCTTACTACGAGCAGTACTTC.

In the case of this clone: This sample includes further DNA sequences coding for the same CDR3. V usage is TRBV9 and J usage is TRBJ2-5; D is ambiguous. Germline V gene sequence: CDR1 SGDLS, CDR2 YYNGEE. V was pared by 0 bases and J by 2 bases, with 8 bases between. The CDR3 runs 14 residues. CDR3 DNA sequence: TGTGCCAGCAGCGTAGGTCGGAATCAAGAGACCCAGTACTTC. This codes for CASSVGRNQETQYF. The variable domain in full, completed from reference TRBV9 and TRBJ2-5, reads DSGVTQTPKHLITATGQRVTLRCSPRSGDLSVYWYQQSLDQGLQFLIQYYNGEERAKGNILERFSAQQFPDLHSELNLSSLELGDSALYFCASSVGRNQETQYFGPGTRLLVL.

J is TRBJ2-7 and V is TRBV5-1; the match to TRBD1 covers 7 bases. V lost 0 bases, J lost 0 bases, and 6 bases stayed unmatched. Germline-derived CDR1 and CDR2 are SGHRS and YFSETQ. The CDR3 consists of 16 residues. The chain's CDR3 is CASSLAPRGSSYEQYF. CDR3 nucleotide sequence: TGCGCCAGCAGCTTGGCCCCCAGGGGGAGCTCCTACGAGCAGTACTTC.

The gene calls are TRBV5-1 and TRBJ1-5; the match to TRBD1 covers 10 bases. J lost 6 bases, V lost 4 bases, and 7 bases had no gene match. The CDR3 covers 15 residues. The germline gives CDR1 SGHRS, CDR2 YFSETQ. CDR3 residues: CASSLTGTGVQPQHF. The CDR3, as DNA: TGCGCCAGCAGCCTGACCGGGACAGGGGTTCAGCCCCAGCATTTT.

This chain links TRBV19 with TRBJ1-5; no firm D call. Per germline, CDR1 LNHDA and CDR2 SQIVND (reference sequence). The ends were cut back, 3 bases at V and 5 bases at J, with 14 bases in the middle. The CDR3 is 15 residues long. In nucleotides, the CDR3 is TGTGCCAGTAGTATTTCCAGGAGGATAGATCAGCCCCAGCATTTT. This codes for CASSISRRIDQPQHF.